This paragraph reports one TCR beta chain. Its antigen is not identified. Germline lookup yields CDR1 SGHTA and CDR2 FQGNSA. V dropped 5 bases and J dropped 6 bases, with 11 bases sitting between them. The CDR3 extends over 12 amino acids. The data were taken from a study of CD8+CD57+ T cells in acquired aplastic anemia. Findings of the study overall: Patients and controls were found to share twenty-nine CD8+ CDR3 sequences.

Genomic DNA provided the template from which TCR beta VDJ and CDR3 profiles were obtained. Each CDR3 protein is one row after TCRdb ran MiXCR on the reads. The sample holds around 170,000 distinct CDR3 sequences; around half are singletons and the top ten take 8.5% to 10%. Patients selected for sequencing had displayed CD8+CD57+ cell expansion by flow cytometry. The clonotype originates from a human donor with aplastic anemia. The genes are TRBV7-2 and TRBJ2-7; D is possibly TRBD1 (5 bases). The sequencing sample was made of sorted CD4+, CD8+, or CD8+CD57+ T cells (not recorded which) from PBMCs. CDR3 sequence: CASSPPGPEQYF. In DNA form, the CDR3 reads TGTGCCAGCAGCCCCCCAGGGCCCGAGCAGTACTTC.